The sample holds one count of the clone carrying this TCR beta chain. Assay: immunoSEQ multiplex PCR; the TCRdb copy retains only in-frame clones and omits some. The sample yields 400,000 to 450,000 clones, 80% to 95% seen once. The sample originates from a study of control samples from healthy donors and cancer patients. After removal of 5 bases from V and 5 bases from J, the junction contained 3 bases not matched to a gene. This CDR3 is built from 13 residues. CDR1 SGHTA and CDR2 FQGNSA come from the germline V gene. The chain joins TRBV7-2 to TRBJ1-5, with TRBD1 matching over 7 bases. The receptor's source is a middle-aged man with head and neck cancer. Sequenced: PBMCs. CDR3 DNA: TGTGCCAGCAGCGCCAGGGGGTATCAGCCCCAGCATTTT. Protein: CASSARGYQPQHF.